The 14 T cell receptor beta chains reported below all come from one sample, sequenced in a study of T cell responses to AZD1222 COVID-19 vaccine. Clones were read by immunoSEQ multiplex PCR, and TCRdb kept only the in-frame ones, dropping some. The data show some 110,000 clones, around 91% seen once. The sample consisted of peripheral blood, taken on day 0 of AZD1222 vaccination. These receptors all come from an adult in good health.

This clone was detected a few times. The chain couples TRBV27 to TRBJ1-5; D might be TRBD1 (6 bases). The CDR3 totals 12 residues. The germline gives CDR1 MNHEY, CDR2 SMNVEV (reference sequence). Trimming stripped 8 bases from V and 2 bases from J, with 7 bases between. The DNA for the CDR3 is TGTGCCAGCCGACAGGGCAATCAGCCCCAGCATTTT. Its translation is CASRQGNQPQHF.

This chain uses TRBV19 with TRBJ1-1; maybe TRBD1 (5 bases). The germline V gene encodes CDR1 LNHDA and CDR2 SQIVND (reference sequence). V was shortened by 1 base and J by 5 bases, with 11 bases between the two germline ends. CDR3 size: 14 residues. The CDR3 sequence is CASSIAAGRTEAFF. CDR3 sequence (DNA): TGTGCCAGTAGTATAGCCGCAGGGAGGACTGAAGCTTTCTTT.

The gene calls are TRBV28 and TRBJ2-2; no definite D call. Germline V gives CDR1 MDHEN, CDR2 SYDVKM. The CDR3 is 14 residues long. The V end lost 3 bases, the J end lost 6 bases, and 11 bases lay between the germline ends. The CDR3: CASSLSMSPGELFF. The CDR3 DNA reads TGTGCCAGCAGTTTGAGCATGTCACCCGGGGAGCTGTTTTTT.

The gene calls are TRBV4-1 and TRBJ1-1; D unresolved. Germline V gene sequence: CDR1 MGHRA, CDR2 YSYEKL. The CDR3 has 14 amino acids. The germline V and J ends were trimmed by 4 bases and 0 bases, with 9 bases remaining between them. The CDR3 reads CASSPGVMNTEAFF. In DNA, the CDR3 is TGCGCCAGCAGCCCCGGGGTCATGAACACTGAAGCTTTCTTT.

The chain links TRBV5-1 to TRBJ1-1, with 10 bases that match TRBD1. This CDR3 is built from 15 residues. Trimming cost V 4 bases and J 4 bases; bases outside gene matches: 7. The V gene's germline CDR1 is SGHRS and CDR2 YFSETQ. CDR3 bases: TGCGCCAGCAGCCAGACCGGGACAGGGGCCACTGAAGCTTTCTTT. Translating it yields CASSQTGTGATEAFF.

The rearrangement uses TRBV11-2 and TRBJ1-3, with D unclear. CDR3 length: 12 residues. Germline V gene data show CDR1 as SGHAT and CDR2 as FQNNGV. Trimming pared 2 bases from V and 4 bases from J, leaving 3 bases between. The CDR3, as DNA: TGTGCCAGCAGCTTAATCGGAAACACCATATATTTT. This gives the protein CASSLIGNTIYF.

The CDR3 DNA reads as TGTGCCACCAGCAGTCCCTCGGACAGGGGAAGCAATCAGCCCCAGCATTTT. Amino acids: CATSSPSDRGSNQPQHF. V and J are TRBV15 and TRBJ1-5; 9 bases map to TRBD1. The length of the CDR3 is 17 residues. Germline CDR1 LNHNV, CDR2 YYDKDF (reference sequence). The junction had 7 bases not matched to a gene; V was cut back by 3 bases and J by 1 base.

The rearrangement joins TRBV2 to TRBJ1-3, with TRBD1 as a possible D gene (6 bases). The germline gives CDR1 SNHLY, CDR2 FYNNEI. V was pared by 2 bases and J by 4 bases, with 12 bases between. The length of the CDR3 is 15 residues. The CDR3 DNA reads TGTGCCAGCAGTGAACGATCAGGGGTAGGAAACACCATATATTTT. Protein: CASSERSGVGNTIYF.

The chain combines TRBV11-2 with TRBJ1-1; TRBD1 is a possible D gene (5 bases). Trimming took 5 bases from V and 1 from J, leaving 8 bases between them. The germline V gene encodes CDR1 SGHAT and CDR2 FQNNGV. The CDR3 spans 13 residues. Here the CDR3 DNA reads TGTGCCAGCAGCACCGGACAGAACACTGAAGCTTTCTTT. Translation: CASSTGQNTEAFF.

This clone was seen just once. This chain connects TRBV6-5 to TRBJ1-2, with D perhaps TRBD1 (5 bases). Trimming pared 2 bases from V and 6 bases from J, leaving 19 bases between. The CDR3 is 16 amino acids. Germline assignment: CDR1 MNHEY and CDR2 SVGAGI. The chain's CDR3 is CASSYDSFNVRNGYTF. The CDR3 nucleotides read TGTGCCAGCAGTTACGACAGTTTTAATGTGAGGAATGGCTACACCTTC.

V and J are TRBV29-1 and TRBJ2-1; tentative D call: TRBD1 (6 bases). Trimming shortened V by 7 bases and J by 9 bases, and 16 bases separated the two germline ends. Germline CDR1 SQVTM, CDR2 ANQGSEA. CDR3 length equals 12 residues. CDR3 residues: CSARRDTIEQFF. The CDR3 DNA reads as TGCAGCGCCCGCCGGGACACAATTGAGCAGTTCTTC.

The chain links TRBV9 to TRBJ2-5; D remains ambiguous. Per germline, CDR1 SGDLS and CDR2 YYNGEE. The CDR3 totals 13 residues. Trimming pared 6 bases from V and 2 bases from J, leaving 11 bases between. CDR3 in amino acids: CASNSQEQETQYF. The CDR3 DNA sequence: TGTGCCAGCAACAGTCAGGAGCAAGAGACCCAGTACTTC.

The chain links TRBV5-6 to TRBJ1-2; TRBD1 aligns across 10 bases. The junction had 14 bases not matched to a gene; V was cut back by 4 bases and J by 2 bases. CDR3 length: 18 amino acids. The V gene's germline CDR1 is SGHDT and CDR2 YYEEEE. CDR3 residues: CASSLQRPGTGDNYGYTF. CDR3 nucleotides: TGTGCCAGCAGCCTCCAACGCCCCGGGACAGGGGACAACTATGGCTACACCTTC.

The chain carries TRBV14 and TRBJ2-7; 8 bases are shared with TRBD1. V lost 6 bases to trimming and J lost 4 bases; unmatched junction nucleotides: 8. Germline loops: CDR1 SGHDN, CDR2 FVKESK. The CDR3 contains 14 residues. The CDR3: CASSPGQGAYEQYF. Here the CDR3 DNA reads TGTGCCAGCAGTCCCGGACAGGGAGCGTACGAGCAGTACTTC.